This T cell receptor (beta chain) stems from a study of T cells in Graves' hyperthyroidism and ophthalmopathy. This clonotype was observed many times. RNA transcripts provided the source from which TCR beta CDR3 regions were amplified. With the HTBI primer set, the TCR CDR3 went through a first round of RT-PCR. TCRdb itself ran the multiplex PCR reads through MiXCR, one entry per CDR3 protein. The repertoire includes roughly 250,000 distinct CDR3 sequences, roughly 15% of them detected once, and 13% sits in the top ten. Exclusion of a patient resulted from uncontrolled infection, other autoimmune disease, pregnancy or lactation. Trimming took off 3 bases at V and 3 bases at J, with 5 bases between the two ends. CDR3 length: 12 residues. Germline assignment: CDR1 SEHNR and CDR2 FQNEAQ (reference sequence).

This TCR was sampled from a middle-aged woman with Graves' hyperthyroidism that later progressed to Graves' ophthalmopathy. The sequencing input was blood. The chain recombines TRBV7-9 with TRBJ1-2; tentative D call: TRBD1 (5 bases). The CDR3 sequence: CASSLTDYGYTF. CDR3 in DNA: TGTGCCAGCAGCTTGACAGACTATGGCTACACCTTC.